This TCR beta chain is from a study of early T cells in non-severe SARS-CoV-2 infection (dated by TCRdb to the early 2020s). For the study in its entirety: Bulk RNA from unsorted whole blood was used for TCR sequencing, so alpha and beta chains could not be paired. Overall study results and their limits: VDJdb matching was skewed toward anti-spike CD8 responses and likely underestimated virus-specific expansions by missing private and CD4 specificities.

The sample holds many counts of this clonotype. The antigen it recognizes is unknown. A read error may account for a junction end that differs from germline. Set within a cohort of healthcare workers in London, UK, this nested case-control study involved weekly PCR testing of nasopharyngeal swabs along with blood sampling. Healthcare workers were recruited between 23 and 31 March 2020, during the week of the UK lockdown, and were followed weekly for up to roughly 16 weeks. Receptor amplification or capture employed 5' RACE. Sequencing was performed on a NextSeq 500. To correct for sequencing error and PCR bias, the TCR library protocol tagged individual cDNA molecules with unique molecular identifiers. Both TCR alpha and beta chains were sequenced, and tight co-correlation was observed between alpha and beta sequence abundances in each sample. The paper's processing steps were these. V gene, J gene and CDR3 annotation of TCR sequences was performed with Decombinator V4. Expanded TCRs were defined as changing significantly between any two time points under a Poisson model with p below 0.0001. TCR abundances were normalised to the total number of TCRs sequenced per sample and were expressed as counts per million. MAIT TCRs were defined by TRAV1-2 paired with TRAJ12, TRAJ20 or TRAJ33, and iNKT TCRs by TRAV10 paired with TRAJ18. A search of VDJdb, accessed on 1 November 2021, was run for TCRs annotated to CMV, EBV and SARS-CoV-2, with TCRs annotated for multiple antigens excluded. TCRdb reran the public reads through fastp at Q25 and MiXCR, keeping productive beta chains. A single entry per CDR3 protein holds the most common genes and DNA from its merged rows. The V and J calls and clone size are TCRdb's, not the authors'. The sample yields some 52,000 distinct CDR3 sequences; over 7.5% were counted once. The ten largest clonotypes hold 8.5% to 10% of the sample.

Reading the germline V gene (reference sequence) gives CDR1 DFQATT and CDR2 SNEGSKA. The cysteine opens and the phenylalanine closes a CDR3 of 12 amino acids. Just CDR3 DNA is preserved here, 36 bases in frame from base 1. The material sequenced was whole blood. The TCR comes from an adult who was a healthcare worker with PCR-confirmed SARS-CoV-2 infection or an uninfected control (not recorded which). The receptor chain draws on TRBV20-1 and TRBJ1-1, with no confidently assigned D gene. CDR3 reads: CSARILRSEVFF. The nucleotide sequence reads TGCAGTGCTAGAATTCTAAGGAGTGAAGTTTTCTTT.